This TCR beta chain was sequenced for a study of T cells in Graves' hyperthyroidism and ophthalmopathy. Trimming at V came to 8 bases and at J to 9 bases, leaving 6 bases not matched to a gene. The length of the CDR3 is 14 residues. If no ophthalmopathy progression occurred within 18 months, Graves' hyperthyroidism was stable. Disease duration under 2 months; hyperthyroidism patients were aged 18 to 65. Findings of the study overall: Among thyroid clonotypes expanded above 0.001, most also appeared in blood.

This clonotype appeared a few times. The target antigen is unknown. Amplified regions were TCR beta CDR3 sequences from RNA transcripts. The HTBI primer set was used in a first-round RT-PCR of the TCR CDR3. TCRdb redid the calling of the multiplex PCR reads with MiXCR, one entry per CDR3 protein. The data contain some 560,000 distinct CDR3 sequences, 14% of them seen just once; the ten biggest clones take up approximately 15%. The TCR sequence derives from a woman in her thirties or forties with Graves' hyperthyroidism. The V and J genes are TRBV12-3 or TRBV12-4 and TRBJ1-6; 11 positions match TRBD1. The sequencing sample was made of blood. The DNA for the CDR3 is TGTGCCAGCGGTTGGACAGGGGGCGGTTCACCCCTCCACTTT. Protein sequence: CASGWTGGGSPLHF.